One sample yielded the 25 T cell receptor beta chains listed below, sequenced in a study of cytomegalovirus exposure and HLA in healthy donors. Primers: 60 Vbeta forward and 13 Jbeta reverse. Assay: immunoSEQ multiplex PCR; the TCRdb copy retains only in-frame clones and omits some. The sample lists about 78,000 clones; approximately 70% were seen once. Sequenced input: PBMCs. Receptor source: a woman between 40 and 55 years old in good health and CMV-seropositive.

V is TRBV6-5 and J is TRBJ1-6; D might be TRBD1 (6 bases). The V gene lost 5 bases and the J gene lost 6 bases, with 11 bases spanning the gap. In germline, CDR1 is MNHEY, CDR2 SVGAGI. The length of the CDR3 is 14 residues. The CDR3 coding sequence is TGTGCCAGCAGTCCACAGGGTCGTAATTCACCCCTCCACTTT. Translated: CASSPQGRNSPLHF.

V and J are TRBV29-1 and TRBJ1-1; 8 nucleotides line up with TRBD1. The V gene's germline CDR1 is SQVTM and CDR2 ANQGSEA. This CDR3 is built from 15 residues. After removal of 0 bases from V and 5 bases from J, the junction contained 8 bases not matched to a gene. This CDR3 is CSVEDSAGGLTEAFF. As DNA, the CDR3 is TGCAGCGTTGAAGATTCGGCAGGGGGCCTTACTGAAGCTTTCTTT.

The genes are TRBV9 and TRBJ2-7; 12 nucleotides line up with TRBD1. This CDR3 is 14 amino acids long. Germline lookup yields CDR1 SGDLS and CDR2 YYNGEE. J gave up 6 bases and V 2 bases, and 3 bases lay outside the gene matches. CDR3 protein: CASSVGQGASEQYF. The CDR3 DNA sequence: TGTGCCAGCAGCGTGGGACAGGGGGCATCCGAGCAGTACTTC.

The chain carries TRBV18 and TRBJ1-2; TRBD1 matches at 10 bases. CDR3 length: 13 residues. The germline CDR1 and CDR2 sequences are KGHSH and LQKENI. The V gene end was trimmed by 4 bases and the J gene end by 7 bases; junction bases not matched to a gene: 3. The CDR3 nucleotides are TGTGCCAGCTCACGACAGGGGGCGAGTGGCTACACCTTC. It specifies CASSRQGASGYTF.

V usage is TRBV10-3 and J usage is TRBJ2-2; D is uncertain. The CDR3 is made up of 14 amino acids. Germline CDR1 ENHRY, CDR2 SYGVKD. V was cut by 0 bases and J by 5 bases, with 7 bases left in between. CDR3 DNA: TGTGCCATCAGTGAGTCGAAACGGACCGGGGAGCTGTTTTTT. Amino acid sequence: CAISESKRTGELFF.

This clone came up a few times. The genes are TRBV18 and TRBJ1-1; tentative D call: TRBD1 (6 bases). Germline CDR1 and CDR2: KGHSH and LQKENI. CDR3 size: 16 residues. V was shortened by 2 bases and J by 1 base, with 14 bases between the two germline ends. The DNA for the CDR3 is TGTGCCAGCTCACCAGAATCATGGACAGCGAACACTGAAGCTTTCTTT. Translation gives CASSPESWTANTEAFF.

The rearrangement links TRBV4-3 to TRBJ2-5; TRBD1 matches at 7 bases. V lost 5 bases to trimming and J lost 2 bases; unmatched junction nucleotides: 8. Germline V gene sequence: CDR1 LGHNA, CDR2 YSLEER. The CDR3 has 15 amino acids. The CDR3 bases are TGCGCCAGCAGCTCGACCCGGGACAGACAAGAGACCCAGTACTTC. As protein: CASSSTRDRQETQYF.

The chain is built from TRBV4-3 and TRBJ1-4; maybe TRBD1 (5 bases). Trimming took off 4 bases at V and 4 bases at J, with 10 bases between the two ends. The CDR3 is 14 residues long. Germline-derived CDR1 and CDR2 are LGHNA and YSLEER. DNA for the CDR3: TGCGCCAGCAGCCTGGCAGGGATTAATGAAAAACTGTTTTTT. This sequence encodes CASSLAGINEKLFF.

J is TRBJ2-5 and V is TRBV9; possibly TRBD1 for D (6 bases). CDR1 is SGDLS and CDR2 is YYNGEE in the germline V gene. Trimming left V 0 bases short and J 5 bases short, with 17 bases between. The CDR3 runs 16 residues. CDR3 region: CASSVGGSQGSETQYF. As DNA, the CDR3 is TGTGCCAGCAGCGTAGGAGGGTCACAGGGATCGGAGACCCAGTACTTC.

The chain has TRBV18 and TRBJ1-2; D is uncertain. The CDR3 extends over 14 amino acids. The germline V gene has CDR1 KGHSH and CDR2 LQKENI. V gave up 1 base and J gave up 0 bases, with 6 bases separating them. The CDR3 sequence: CASSPQGANYGYTF. The CDR3 DNA is TGTGCCAGCTCACCACAGGGAGCTAACTATGGCTACACCTTC.

The rearrangement uses TRBV7-9 and TRBJ2-7; tentative D call: TRBD1 (6 bases). V dropped 2 bases and J dropped 2 bases, with 10 bases sitting between them. Germline V CDR1 and CDR2: SEHNR, FQNEAQ (reference sequence). The CDR3 loop spans 14 amino acids. Here the CDR3 reads CASSLHRDPYEQYF. The CDR3, as DNA: TGTGCCAGCAGCTTACACAGGGACCCCTACGAGCAGTACTTC.

This chain joins TRBV5-1 and TRBJ2-1, with TRBD1 identical over 8 bases. The germline V gene has CDR1 SGHRS and CDR2 YFSETQ. Trimming took 4 bases from V and 7 from J; bases not matched to a gene: 10. The CDR3 length is 15 residues. Written as DNA, the CDR3 is TGCGCCAGCAGCCCGGGACAGGTCGTAGGAAATGAGCAGTTCTTC. This translates into CASSPGQVVGNEQFF.

V and J are TRBV14 and TRBJ2-3, with D possibly being TRBD2 (5 bases). This CDR3 spans 15 amino acids. V lost 1 base, J lost 2 bases, and 10 bases lay in between. The germline V gene has CDR1 SGHDN and CDR2 FVKESK. The CDR3 region has the DNA TGTGCCAGCAGCCAAGGTGGAGGAAACACAGATACGCAGTATTTT. Protein: CASSQGGGNTDTQYF. The complete variable domain, with remaining parts taken from reference TRBV14 and TRBJ2-3, reads EAGVTQFPSHSVIEKGQTVTLRCDPISGHDNLYWYRRVMGKEIKFLLHFVKESKQDESGMPNNRFLAERTGGTYSTLKVQPAELEDSGVYFCASSQGGGNTDTQYFGPGTRLTVL.

The rearrangement links TRBV2 to TRBJ1-2; 8 positions match TRBD1. The CDR3 runs to 13 residues. Germline CDR1 is SNHLY and CDR2 is FYNNEI. The J segment lost 5 bases and the V segment lost 6 bases, leaving 5 bases of the junction unmatched. Here the CDR3 DNA reads TGTGCCAGCAGGATGACAGGGGTTTATGGCTACACCTTC. It is translated as CASRMTGVYGYTF. Full variable domain (remainder filled in from reference TRBV2 and TRBJ1-2): EPEVTQTPSHQVTQMGQEVILRCVPISNHLYFYWYRQILGQKVEFLVSFYNNEISEKSEIFDDQFSVERPDGSNFTLKIRSTKLEDSAMYFCASRMTGVYGYTFGSGTRLTVV.

The chain is built from TRBV10-2 and TRBJ2-4, with a weak D call TRBD1 (5 bases). The CDR3 sequence is 12 residues long. Germline V gives CDR1 WSHSY, CDR2 SAAADI. The V end lost 8 bases, the J end lost 4 bases, and 9 bases lay between the germline ends. The CDR3 is CASSAGKNIQYF. As DNA, the CDR3 is TGCGCCAGCTCGGCAGGGAAAAACATTCAGTACTTC.

The rearrangement joins TRBV5-1 to TRBJ1-2, with D tentatively TRBD1 (5 bases). Germline loops: CDR1 SGHRS, CDR2 YFSETQ. CDR3 length: 13 amino acids. V lost 2 bases and J 4 bases, leaving 9 bases between the germline ends. The DNA for the CDR3 is TGCGCCAGCAGCTTAGACAGCCCCTATGGCTACACCTTC. It translates to CASSLDSPYGYTF. Variable domain in full (rest from reference TRBV5-1 and TRBJ1-2): KAGVTQTPRYLIKTRGQQVTLSCSPISGHRSVSWYQQTPGQGLQFLFEYFSETQRNKGNFPGRFSGRQFSNSRSEMNVSTLELGDSALYLCASSLDSPYGYTFGSGTRLTVV.

V usage is TRBV11-2 and J usage is TRBJ1-6; D might be TRBD1 (6 bases). The CDR3 runs to 15 residues. Germline-derived CDR1 and CDR2 are SGHAT and FQNNGV. V shed 4 bases and J shed 8 bases, with 15 bases lying between them. The CDR3 region has the DNA TGTGCCAGCAGCTCACCCGGGACAAGACATTCACCCCTCCACTTT. This codes for CASSSPGTRHSPLHF. Full variable domain (outside the CDR3, taken from reference TRBV11-2 and TRBJ1-6): EAGVAQSPRYKIIEKRQSVAFWCNPISGHATLYWYQQILGQGPKLLIQFQNNGVVDDSQLPKDRFSAERLKGVDSTLKIQPAKLEDSAVYLCASSSPGTRHSPLHFGNGTRLTVT.

This sequence joins TRBV5-1 and TRBJ2-2; 9 bases map to TRBD2. This CDR3 comprises 15 residues. Germline-derived CDR1 and CDR2 are SGHRS and YFSETQ. V was pared by 3 bases and J by 1 base, with 1 base of the junction left unmatched. Here the CDR3 DNA reads TGCGCCAGCAGCTCGACTAGCGGGAACACCGGGGAGCTGTTTTTT. It encodes CASSSTSGNTGELFF.

The chain has TRBV2 and TRBJ1-3; D is uncertain. The J call is uncertain, as TRBJ2-2 better fits the DNA end. From germline, CDR1 is SNHLY and CDR2 FYNNEI. The CDR3 runs to 11 residues. The CDR3 is CASSYSGELFF. DNA for the CDR3: TGTGCCAGCAGTTATTCCGGGGAGCTGTTTTTT.

The table lists this clone with a few counts. J is TRBJ1-1 and V is TRBV30, with D unclear. V was clipped by 3 bases and J by 0 bases, with 8 bases between them. From germline, CDR1 is GTSNPN and CDR2 SVGIG (reference sequence). CDR3 length: 13 amino acids. DNA for the CDR3: TGTGCCTGGAGGCTAACTGTGAACACTGAAGCTTTCTTT. Protein product: CAWRLTVNTEAFF.

The rearrangement joins TRBV7-2 to TRBJ1-6; 9 bases are shared with TRBD1. CDR3 size: 16 residues. V lost 5 bases to trimming and J lost 10 bases; unmatched junction nucleotides: 12. CDR1 is SGHTA, CDR2 FQGNSA, per germline. CDR3 loop: CASSGTGSKKGSPLHF. DNA of the CDR3: TGTGCCAGCAGCGGGACAGGGTCAAAAAAAGGCTCACCCCTCCACTTT.

The gene calls are TRBV9 and TRBJ1-4, with TRBD1 matching over 7 bases. The CDR3 sequence is 15 residues long. V was pared by 0 bases and J by 8 bases, with 7 bases of the junction left unmatched. Per germline, CDR1 SGDLS and CDR2 YYNGEE. CDR3 DNA sequence: TGTGCCAGCAGCGTAGCTGAGGGGGCCGGGGAAAAACTGTTTTTT. It specifies CASSVAEGAGEKLFF.

Ten or more counts support this clone. In nucleotides, the CDR3 is TGTGCCAGCAGTTTATACCCCGACAGCCCAAATGGCTACACCTTC. This sequence encodes CASSLYPDSPNGYTF. The chain recombines TRBV27 with TRBJ1-2, with D perhaps TRBD1 (5 bases). The V gene lost 1 base and the J gene lost 6 bases, with 15 bases spanning the gap. The length of the CDR3 is 15 residues. Germline CDR1 and CDR2: MNHEY and SMNVEV (reference sequence).

The genes are TRBV29-1 and TRBJ2-3; a weak D match, TRBD2 (7 bases). Trimming took off 7 bases at V and 5 bases at J, with 16 bases between the two ends. Germline CDR1 is SQVTM and CDR2 is ANQGSEA. This CDR3 is 13 amino acids long. CDR3 loop: CSARGGSGDTQYF. The DNA of the CDR3 is TGCAGCGCCAGGGGAGGGTCGGGAGATACGCAGTATTTT.

This clone was seen a handful of times. CDR3 in amino acids: CASSLVGLTNTEAFF. As DNA, the CDR3 is TGTGCCAGCAGCTTGGTTGGACTGACGAACACTGAAGCTTTCTTT. V and J are TRBV5-6 and TRBJ1-1; D remains unclear. The CDR3 extends over 15 amino acids. V lost 0 bases and J lost 1, with 10 bases in between. The V gene's germline CDR1 is SGHDT and CDR2 YYEEEE.